This TCR beta chain was profiled in a study of CD8 T cells in Susac syndrome. RNA was extracted with the RNeasy kit, and a quantity of about 0.45 to 1 ug was reverse transcribed using random hexamers. TCRdb itself ran the immunoSEQ multiplex PCR reads through MiXCR, one entry per CDR3 protein. The sample consists of tens of thousands of distinct CDR3 sequences, about 94% of them appearing once. The TCR comes from a human donor with multiple sclerosis. The sequencing sample was made of CD8+ T cells from PBMCs.

The CDR3 coding sequence is TGCAGTGCTAGAGAAGCGGGAGGCGACACCGGGGAGCTGTTTTTT. Residues: CSAREAGGDTGELFF. The chain joins TRBV20-1 to TRBJ2-2; 9 nucleotides match TRBD2. CDR1 is DFQATT, CDR2 SNEGSKA, per germline (reference sequence). The CDR3 covers 15 residues. The J segment lost 3 bases and the V segment lost 0 bases, leaving 2 bases of the junction unmatched.